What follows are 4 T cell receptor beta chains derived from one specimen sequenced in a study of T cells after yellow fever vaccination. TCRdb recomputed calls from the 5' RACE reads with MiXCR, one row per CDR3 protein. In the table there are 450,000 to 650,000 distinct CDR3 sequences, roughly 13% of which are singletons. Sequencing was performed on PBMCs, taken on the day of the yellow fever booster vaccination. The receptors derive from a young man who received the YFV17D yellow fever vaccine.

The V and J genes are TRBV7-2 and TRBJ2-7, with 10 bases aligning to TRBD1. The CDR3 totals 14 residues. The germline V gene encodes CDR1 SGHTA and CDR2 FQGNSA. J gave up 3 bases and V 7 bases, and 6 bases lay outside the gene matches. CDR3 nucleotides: TGTGCCAGCAATCCGGGGACAGGGGTCTACGAGCAGTACTTC. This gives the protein CASNPGTGVYEQYF. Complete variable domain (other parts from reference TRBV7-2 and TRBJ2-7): GAGVSQSPSNKVTEKGKDVELRCDPISGHTALYWYRQSLGQGLEFLIYFQGNSAPDKSGLPSDRFSAERTGGSVSTLTIQRTQQEDSAVYLCASNPGTGVYEQYFGPGTRLTVT.

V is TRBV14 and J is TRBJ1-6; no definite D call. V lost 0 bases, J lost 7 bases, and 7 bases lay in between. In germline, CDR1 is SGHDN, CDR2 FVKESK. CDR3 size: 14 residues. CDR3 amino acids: CASSQEVVNSPLHF. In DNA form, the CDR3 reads TGTGCCAGCAGCCAAGAAGTCGTAAATTCACCCCTCCACTTT.

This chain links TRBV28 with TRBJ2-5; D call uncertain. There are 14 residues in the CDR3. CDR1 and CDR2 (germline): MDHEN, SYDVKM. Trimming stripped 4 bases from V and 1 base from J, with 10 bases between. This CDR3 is CASSSLQSQETQYF. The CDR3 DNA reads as TGTGCCAGCAGTTCTCTACAGAGCCAAGAGACCCAGTACTTC.

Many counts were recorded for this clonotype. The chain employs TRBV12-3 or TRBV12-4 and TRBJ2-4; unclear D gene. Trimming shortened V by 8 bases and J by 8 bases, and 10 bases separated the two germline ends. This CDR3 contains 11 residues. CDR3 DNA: TGTGCCAGCGGTAGGGCGGACATTCAGTACTTC. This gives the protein CASGRADIQYF.